This T cell receptor (beta chain) was sequenced in a study of blood T cells in healthy people across ages. Each of the donors had roughly 10 milliliters of peripheral blood drawn into EDTA-treated Vacutainer tubes. Germline V gives CDR1 SGDLS, CDR2 YYNGEE. The CDR3 totals 15 residues. Trimming removed 4 bases from V and 5 bases from J; junction bases left unmatched: 9. Sample-barcoded 5' priming and a J-beta primer mix drove a second PCR of roughly 6 to 12 cycles. MiXCR was run by TCRdb on the 5' RACE reads, yielding one entry per CDR3 protein. The data hold roughly 1.7 million distinct CDR3 sequences, with about 31% observed a single time.

This TCR came from a woman in her twenties or thirties in good health. The specimen was blood. The gene calls are TRBV9 and TRBJ2-5; TRBD2 matches 9 bases. This CDR3 is CASSLAGDAVETQYF. The DNA for the CDR3 is TGTGCCAGCAGCTTAGCGGGAGACGCGGTGGAGACCCAGTACTTC.